This T cell receptor (beta chain) stems from a study of blood T cell repertoires in COVID-19. Looking at the study overall: Both acute and convalescent COVID-19 samples were obtained from the United States, Italy and Spain. Sources were T cells, B-cell-depleted T cells, or PBMCs; the material itself was cDNA or gDNA.

Original methodology: Counts of nucleated cells, estimated from reference gene primer amplification, were obtained. Data came from immunoSEQ multiplex PCR; TCRdb stores just in-frame clones and leaves some out. D and trimming were read from the DNA, whereas the V and J calls and clone size are those reported in that table. The sample includes approximately 110,000 clones, about 82% of them seen just once. Sequencing was done on a sample of peripheral blood. The receptor was derived from a human donor in a cohort sampled during active COVID-19.

CDR3 loop: CASSLTGASEAFF. CDR3 in DNA: TGTGCCAGCAGCTTAACAGGGGCCTCTGAAGCTTTCTTT. The chain couples TRBV7-9 to TRBJ1-1; 7 nucleotides agree with TRBD1. Germline lookup yields CDR1 SEHNR and CDR2 FQNEAQ (reference sequence). Unmatched junction bases numbered 3, after V lost 2 bases and J lost 6 bases. The CDR3 is 13 residues long.